This T cell receptor (beta chain) was sequenced during a study of shared clonotypes between healthy human individuals. Overall study findings and caveats: Incompleteness in sorted-subset sequencing, despite large depth, was shown by rarefaction.

Sorted-subset replicate PCRs used about 0.2 ug of genomic DNA. This amount corresponded to 25,000 to 30,000 T cell genomes. TCRdb's table, derived via immunoSEQ multiplex PCR, lists solely in-frame clones and lacks some. The table includes millions of clones, over 85% detected once. Comments on this clone: Its antigen is undetermined. The same CDR3 arises from other DNA sequences in this sample as well.

Trimming pared 1 base from V and 5 bases from J, leaving 6 bases between. Germline CDR1 is SGDLS and CDR2 is YYNGEE. There are 13 residues in the CDR3. The specimen sequenced was naive CD4+ T cells sorted from blood. Noted subset: CD45RA+ positively selected. The sequence was collected from a man younger than 35 in good health. The V gene is TRBV9, the J gene TRBJ2-2, with a possible D match to TRBD1 (5 bases). Written as DNA, the CDR3 is TGTGCCAGCAGCGTACAGGGAACCGGGGAGCTGTTTTTT. Translated: CASSVQGTGELFF.